The entry that follows covers one T cell receptor (beta chain) sequence. Its antigen is unidentified. The donors were members of the validation cohort, which comprised 120 subjects and was separate from the first cohort of 666 subjects. The entry originates in a study of cytomegalovirus exposure and HLA in healthy donors. Overall study results and limits: Published work reported that the classifier diagnosed cytomegalovirus status with high specificity and sensitivity.

Profiled with immunoSEQ multiplex PCR; TCRdb holds only in-frame clones, not every one. The table has about 350,000 clones, roughly 90% seen once. Trimming pared 6 bases from V and 4 bases from J, leaving 10 bases between. Germline V gives CDR1 SGDLS, CDR2 YYNGEE. CDR3 length: 13 amino acids. This receptor was identified in a woman younger than 45 in good health and CMV-seropositive. The V gene is TRBV9, the J gene TRBJ2-2; tentative D call: TRBD2 (5 bases). Sequenced input: PBMCs. The CDR3 protein is CASNLEGTGELFF. CDR3 nucleotide sequence: TGTGCCAGCAATCTTGAGGGCACCGGGGAGCTGTTTTTT.